In its sample, the clone carrying this TCR beta chain was seen a few times. Antigen specificity is unknown. This sample is part of a study of blood T cells in healthy people across ages. Next came a second PCR, run for about 6 to 12 cycles, which used a sample-barcoded 5' primer along with a J-beta primer mix. TCRdb re-derived calls from the 5' RACE reads in MiXCR, one entry per CDR3 protein. The sample yields roughly 570,000 distinct CDR3 sequences, roughly 28% seen once. The V gene lost 5 bases and the J gene lost 0 bases, with 8 bases spanning the gap. Germline-derived CDR1 and CDR2 are SGHTA and FQGNSA. The CDR3 contains 15 residues. Findings of the study overall: CMV status of donors was not determined, possibly confounding expanded clonotype changes. Any conclusive comparison of naive versus antigen-experienced cells was prevented by using unsorted PBMCs.

The sequence came from a woman between 70 and 85 years old in good health. V is TRBV7-2 and J is TRBJ1-6; D is undetermined. Sequencing used blood. The CDR3 loop is CASSPAASYNSPLHF. The CDR3 bases are TGTGCCAGCAGCCCAGCGGCCTCCTATAATTCACCCCTCCACTTT. Combining the CDR3 with reference TRBV7-2 and TRBJ1-6 gives the whole variable domain GAGVSQSPSNKVTEKGKDVELRCDPISGHTALYWYRQSLGQGLEFLIYFQGNSAPDKSGLPSDRFSAERTGGSVSTLTIQRTQQEDSAVYLCASSPAASYNSPLHFGNGTRLTVT.